This T cell receptor (beta chain) appears in the sequencing data of a study of post-analysis software for immune sequencing data. For the study at large: Relapsing-remitting, secondary progressive and progressive-relapsing multiple sclerosis courses were included. Points from the study as a whole: Controls showed significantly higher normalized Chao1 diversity than did multiple sclerosis patients. Batch-mates among the samples co-clustered strongly by F measure. Controls had lower frequencies than patients of about 5 TRBV segments, which included TRBV5-6, TRBV5-1 and TRBV20-1.

Prepared TCR beta cDNA libraries contained unique molecular identifiers. cDNA molecules numbering some 500,000 came from about 1 to 10 million T cells. Each CDR3 protein gets one entry after TCRdb re-called the PCR reads with MiXCR. The sample has approximately 690,000 distinct CDR3 sequences, roughly three fifths seen once. Concerning this clonotype itself: Antigen unknown.

Germline V gives CDR1 SQVTM, CDR2 ANQGSEA. With V trimmed by 5 bases and J by 0 bases, 8 bases remained unmatched. This CDR3 spans 15 amino acids. The TCR comes from a girl aged 2-10 years with multiple sclerosis. The J gene is TRBJ1-2, the V gene TRBV29-1, with TRBD1 matching over 8 bases. The material sequenced was blood. The CDR3 nucleotides read TGCAGCGTTACCCGTGAACAGGGGGCTAACTATGGCTACACCTTC. Amino acids: CSVTREQGANYGYTF.